This passage covers 15 T cell receptor beta chains from one sample sequenced in a study of control samples from healthy donors and cancer patients. Sequenced by immunoSEQ multiplex PCR; TCRdb stores in-frame clones only, minus some. The table has tens of thousands of clones, about nine tenths seen once. The sample taken for sequencing was blood. Every receptor here comes from a woman in her seventies in good health.

The V call is TRBV27, the J call TRBJ1-5, with D unresolved. The CDR3 contains 14 residues. Germline lookup yields CDR1 MNHEY and CDR2 SMNVEV (reference sequence). V was clipped by 5 bases and J by 4 bases, with 12 bases between them. This CDR3 is CASSNSESNQPQHF. Here the CDR3 DNA reads TGTGCCAGCAGTAATTCTGAGTCGAATCAGCCCCAGCATTTT.

A word on this clone: The junction departs from germline at one end; a sequencing error may be responsible. This chain uses TRBV11-2 with TRBJ2-3; no clear D. The CDR3 spans 14 residues. Germline V CDR1 and CDR2: SGHAT, FQNNGV. This CDR3 is CASSLSFPGIPPPF. CDR3 DNA: TGTGCCAGCAGCTTATCCTTTCCTGGCATTCCCCCACCCTTT.

This chain connects TRBV5-1 to TRBJ1-2; 7 nucleotides align to TRBD1. V dropped 2 bases and J dropped 0; count of bases not matched to a gene: 4. CDR1 SGHRS and CDR2 YFSETQ come from the germline V gene. This CDR3 has 15 amino acids. CDR3 sequence reads: CASSLGQATNYGYTF. The CDR3 region has the DNA TGCGCCAGCAGCTTAGGACAGGCTACTAACTATGGCTACACCTTC.

The chain combines TRBV4-1 with TRBJ2-7; unclear D gene. V shed 2 bases and J shed 2 bases, with 7 bases lying between them. The germline V gene encodes CDR1 MGHRA and CDR2 YSYEKL. This CDR3 region has 13 residues. In DNA, the CDR3 is TGCGCCAGCAGCCAACTTGGGACCTACGAGCAGTACTTC. This sequence encodes CASSQLGTYEQYF.

The J gene is TRBJ1-1, the V gene TRBV6-5, with 7 nucleotides matching TRBD1. V shed 7 bases, J shed 5 bases, and the junction held 10 bases outside the gene matches. The germline gives CDR1 MNHEY, CDR2 SVGAGI. The length of the CDR3 is 14 residues. This chain's CDR3 is CASILEAGGTEAFF. Here the CDR3 DNA reads TGTGCCAGCATCCTCGAGGCAGGGGGTACTGAAGCTTTCTTT.

CDR3 bases: TGCGCCAGCAGCGAGGGACAGGTCGTGTACGGCTACACCTTC. Protein: CASSEGQVVYGYTF. This chain uses TRBV5-1 with TRBJ1-2; 8 bases align to TRBD1. The CDR3 loop spans 14 amino acids. The V segment lost 4 bases and the J segment 8 bases; nucleotides outside the gene matches: 10. Per the germline V gene, CDR1 is SGHRS and CDR2 is YFSETQ.

The CDR3 reads CASSEDKSSYNSPLHF. In DNA, the CDR3 is TGTGCCAGCAGTGAAGACAAGAGCTCCTATAATTCACCCCTCCACTTT. This chain joins TRBV2 and TRBJ1-6, with no clear D. V lost 1 base, J lost 0 bases, and 7 bases lay in between. This CDR3 comprises 16 residues. Germline V CDR1 and CDR2: SNHLY, FYNNEI.

This chain uses TRBV4-3 with TRBJ2-3, with 9 nucleotides matching TRBD2. V was clipped by 4 bases and J by 3 bases; unmatched bases: 2. CDR1 LGHNA and CDR2 YSLEER come from the germline V gene. The CDR3 loop spans 14 amino acids. This CDR3 reads CASSLGLATDTQYF. The CDR3 DNA sequence: TGCGCCAGCAGCCTGGGACTAGCAACAGATACGCAGTATTTT.

The genes are TRBV19 and TRBJ2-2, with no clear D. This CDR3 has 14 amino acids. CDR1 LNHDA and CDR2 SQIVND come from the germline V gene (reference sequence). V gave up 6 bases and J gave up 2 bases, with 10 bases separating them. The CDR3 DNA follows: TGTGCCAGTAGACTGGTGGATAACACCGGGGAGCTGTTTTTT. It specifies CASRLVDNTGELFF.

The rearrangement uses TRBV7-9 and TRBJ1-6, with a tentative D call TRBD1 (5 bases). This CDR3 has 17 amino acids. The germline gives CDR1 SEHNR, CDR2 FQNEAQ (reference sequence). Between the trimmed V and J ends, which lost 1 base and 0 bases, there was a span of 10 bases. CDR3 nucleotides: TGTGCCAGCAGCTTAGTGGCAGGGAGCTCCTATAATTCACCCCTCCACTTT. Protein sequence: CASSLVAGSSYNSPLHF.

This chain uses TRBV19 with TRBJ1-1; 7 nucleotides line up with TRBD1. This CDR3 has 12 residues. Germline lookup yields CDR1 LNHDA and CDR2 SQIVND (reference sequence). Trimming took 6 bases from V and 6 from J; bases not matched to a gene: 4. The CDR3 sequence: CASRLDRAEAFF. In DNA, the CDR3 is TGTGCCAGTAGGCTAGACAGGGCTGAAGCTTTCTTT.

V is TRBV5-4 and J is TRBJ2-5, with TRBD2 as a possible D gene (5 bases). Trimming removed 2 bases from V and 3 bases from J, with 11 bases in between. Germline V gene lookup returns CDR1 SGHNT and CDR2 YYREEE (reference sequence). The CDR3 sequence is 14 residues long. CDR3 bases: TGTGCCAGCAGCTTTTTTGAGGGAAAAGAGACCCAGTACTTC. Residues: CASSFFEGKETQYF.

In its sample, this clone was seen once. The chain joins TRBV5-6 to TRBJ2-7; D is unresolved. Trimming shortened V by 2 bases and J by 6 bases, and 9 bases separated the two germline ends. The CDR3 extends over 12 amino acids. From germline, CDR1 is SGHDT and CDR2 YYEEEE. The CDR3 here is CASSFPLGEQYF. DNA of the CDR3: TGTGCCAGCAGCTTCCCCCTAGGCGAGCAGTACTTC.

This sequence joins TRBV2 and TRBJ2-2; TRBD2 agrees at 7 bases. This CDR3 is built from 14 residues. The V segment lost 6 bases and the J segment 4 bases; nucleotides outside the gene matches: 5. Germline V CDR1 and CDR2: SNHLY, FYNNEI. CDR3 loop: CASRVSGRTGELFF. DNA for the CDR3: TGTGCCAGCAGGGTTAGCGGGCGCACCGGGGAGCTGTTTTTT. Together with reference TRBV2 and TRBJ2-2, the CDR3 gives the full variable domain: EPEVTQTPSHQVTQMGQEVILRCVPISNHLYFYWYRQILGQKVEFLVSFYNNEISEKSEIFDDQFSVERPDGSNFTLKIRSTKLEDSAMYFCASRVSGRTGELFFGEGSRLTVL.

This rearrangement joins TRBV3-1 (or the pseudogene TRBV3-2) to TRBJ2-1; D might be TRBD2 (5 bases). Trimming removed 8 bases at V and 0 bases at J, with 14 bases between. This CDR3 is built from 15 residues. The germline V gene has CDR1 LGHDT and CDR2 YNNKEL (reference sequence). Written as DNA, the CDR3 is TGTGCCAGCCGGACTGCCGGGGTCTCCTACAATGAGCAGTTCTTC. This translates into CASRTAGVSYNEQFF.